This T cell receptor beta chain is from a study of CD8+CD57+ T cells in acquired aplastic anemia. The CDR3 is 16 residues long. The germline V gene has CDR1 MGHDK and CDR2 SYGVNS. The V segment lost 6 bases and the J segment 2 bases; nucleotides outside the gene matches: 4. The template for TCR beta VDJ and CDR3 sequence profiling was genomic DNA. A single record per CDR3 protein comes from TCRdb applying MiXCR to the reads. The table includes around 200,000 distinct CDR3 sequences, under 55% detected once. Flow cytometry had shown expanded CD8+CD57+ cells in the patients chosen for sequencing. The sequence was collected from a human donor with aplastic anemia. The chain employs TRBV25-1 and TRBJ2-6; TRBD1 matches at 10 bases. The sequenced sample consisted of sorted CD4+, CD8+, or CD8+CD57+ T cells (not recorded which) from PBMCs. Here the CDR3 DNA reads TGTGCCAGCAGCTGGGGACAGGGGACTGGGGCCAACGTCCTGACTTTC. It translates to CASSWGQGTGANVLTF.